This entry lists 4 T cell receptor beta chains sequenced from one sample in a study of beta chain features in type 1 diabetes (dated by TCRdb to between 2018 and 2020). Study-wide conclusions, independent of this receptor: In all four CD4+ subsets, TCRB CDR3 length was moderately but significantly shorter in type 1 diabetes patients.

The receptor library was made with the immunoSEQ multiplex PCR assay. All of the isolated RNA was reverse transcribed with the High Capacity cDNA Reverse Transcription Kit, so expressed TCRB transcripts were sequenced. TCRdb stores this immuneACCESS table with in-frame sequences only. Part of the clones is absent; in the studies checked, under half of the shortfall reflects unresolved V genes, and no reason is known for the rest. The sample data list 130,000 or so clones, and around 8.8% of these were observed just once. In total, the top ten clones hold 0.65% to 0.75% of the sample. Their recognized antigens are unknown. Sequences were obtained from central memory CD4+ T cells from blood. The receptors shown here come from a man between 25 and 39 years old with type 1 diabetes.

This clone appeared a few times. This sequence joins TRBV19 and TRBJ1-3; D is unclear. The length of the CDR3 is 14 residues. CDR1 is LNHDA and CDR2 is SQIVND in the germline V gene (reference sequence). Trimming pared 7 bases from V and 2 bases from J, leaving 12 bases between. CDR3 residues: CASTPGETGNTIYF. CDR3 nucleotides: TGTGCCAGTACCCCCGGGGAGACTGGAAACACCATATATTTT.

The chain recombines TRBV2 with TRBJ2-1; 9 nucleotides agree with TRBD1. Germline assignment: CDR1 SNHLY and CDR2 FYNNEI. CDR3 size: 11 residues. V lost 11 bases to trimming and J lost 4 bases; unmatched junction nucleotides: 0. The CDR3 sequence is CAGQGYNEQFF. DNA of the CDR3: TGTGCCGGACAGGGGTACAATGAGCAGTTCTTC.

This clone was detected only a few times. The CDR3 nucleotides are TGTGCCAGCAGTTTATTCAGGGGTACTGAAGCTTTCTTT. As protein: CASSLFRGTEAFF. This chain uses TRBV27 with TRBJ1-1; weak D call: TRBD1 (6 bases). Germline V gene data show CDR1 as MNHEY and CDR2 as SMNVEV (reference sequence). CDR3 length: 13 residues. The ends were cut back, 1 base at V and 5 bases at J, with 8 bases in the middle.

This clone was detected a few times. The chain carries TRBV28 and TRBJ1-1; 10 positions agree with TRBD1. V gave up 4 bases and J gave up 5 bases; unmatched junction bases: 4. The CDR3 totals 14 residues. Germline V gives CDR1 MDHEN, CDR2 SYDVKM. This CDR3 is CASSSGQGVTEAFF. The CDR3 bases are TGTGCCAGCAGTTCCGGACAGGGGGTAACTGAAGCTTTCTTT.